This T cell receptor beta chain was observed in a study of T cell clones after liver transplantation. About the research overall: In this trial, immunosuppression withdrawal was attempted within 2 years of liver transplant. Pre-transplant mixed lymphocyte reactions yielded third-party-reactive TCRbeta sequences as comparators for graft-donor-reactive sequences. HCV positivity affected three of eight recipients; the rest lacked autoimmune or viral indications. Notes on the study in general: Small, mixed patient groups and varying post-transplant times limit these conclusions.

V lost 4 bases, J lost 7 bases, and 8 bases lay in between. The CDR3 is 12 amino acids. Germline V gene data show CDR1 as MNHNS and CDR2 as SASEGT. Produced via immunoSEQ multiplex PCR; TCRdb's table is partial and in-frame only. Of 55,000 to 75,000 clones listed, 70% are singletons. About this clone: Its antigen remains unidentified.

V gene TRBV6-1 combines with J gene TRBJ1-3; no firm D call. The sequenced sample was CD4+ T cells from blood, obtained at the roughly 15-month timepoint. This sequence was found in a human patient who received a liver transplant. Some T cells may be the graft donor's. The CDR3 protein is CASSAEGNTIYF. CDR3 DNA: TGTGCCAGCAGTGCCGAGGGTAACACCATATATTTT.